This passage covers 31 T cell receptor beta chains from one sample sequenced in a study of cytomegalovirus exposure and HLA in healthy donors. In the PCR, 60 Vbeta and 13 Jbeta primers were used. TCRdb's table, derived via immunoSEQ multiplex PCR, lists solely in-frame clones and lacks some. Altogether fewer than 150,000 clones are present, roughly 80% being singletons, with the ten largest covering approximately 31%. Sequences were obtained from PBMCs. All receptors come from a man aged 55 to 70 in good health and CMV-seropositive.

The V gene is TRBV5-1, the J gene TRBJ2-5; D may be TRBD1 (6 bases). Germline-derived CDR1 and CDR2 are SGHRS and YFSETQ. Trimming pared 3 bases from V and 0 bases from J, leaving 9 bases between. There are 14 residues in the CDR3. The CDR3 nucleotides are TGCGCCAGCAGCTCTGGGACACACCAAGAGACCCAGTACTTC. It is translated as CASSSGTHQETQYF.

This sequence joins TRBV6-1 and TRBJ2-2, with a possible D match to TRBD2 (6 bases). Trimming removed 2 bases from V and 4 bases from J, with 14 bases in between. The CDR3 runs to 16 residues. Germline V gene lookup returns CDR1 MNHNS and CDR2 SASEGT. The CDR3 is CASSEFRRGSTGELFF. Here the CDR3 DNA reads TGTGCCAGCAGTGAATTTAGGCGGGGAAGCACCGGGGAGCTGTTTTTT.

This chain links TRBV9 with TRBJ2-7; 8 bases are a match to TRBD2. Looked up from germline, CDR1 is SGDLS and CDR2 is YYNGEE. The CDR3 runs to 16 residues. V trimming: 0 bases; J trimming: 3 bases; junction bases outside the gene matches: 8. The CDR3 DNA reads as TGTGCCAGCAGCGTAGGGATTAGCGGGGCGAACTACGAGCAGTACTTC. It encodes CASSVGISGANYEQYF.

As regards this clone: A junction boundary mismatches the germline segment, possibly from a read error. The J gene is TRBJ1-2, the V gene TRBV7-9; D ambiguous. Germline assignment: CDR1 SEHNR and CDR2 FQNEAQ (reference sequence). The CDR3 runs 12 residues. The CDR3: CSSSLYEMGYTF. CDR3 bases: TGTTCCAGCAGCTTATACGAGATGGGCTACACCTTC.

The J gene is TRBJ1-3, the V gene TRBV5-1, with 7 bases matching TRBD1. Per germline, CDR1 SGHRS and CDR2 YFSETQ. The CDR3 totals 15 residues. V lost 4 bases and J lost 2; bases outside the gene matches: 6. CDR3 nucleotide sequence: TGCGCCAGCAGCGACCAGGGACAGCCTGGAAACACCATATATTTT. The encoded protein is CASSDQGQPGNTIYF.

This clone came up a few times. The chain links TRBV2 to TRBJ2-2; 14 nucleotides align to TRBD2. CDR3 length equals 15 residues. With 7 bases clipped from V and 6 bases from J, the junction kept 4 bases outside the gene matches. Germline CDR1 and CDR2: SNHLY and FYNNEI. CDR3 bases: TGTGCCAGCACCCGGACTAGCGGGGGGTCCGGGGAGCTGTTTTTT. It encodes CASTRTSGGSGELFF. The whole variable domain, remainder taken from reference TRBV2 and TRBJ2-2, is EPEVTQTPSHQVTQMGQEVILRCVPISNHLYFYWYRQILGQKVEFLVSFYNNEISEKSEIFDDQFSVERPDGSNFTLKIRSTKLEDSAMYFCASTRTSGGSGELFFGEGSRLTVL.

The chain recombines TRBV10-2 with TRBJ1-1; 10 bases fit TRBD1. The CDR3 loop spans 13 amino acids. V shed 6 bases, J shed 10 bases, and the junction held 8 bases outside the gene matches. Germline V lookup: CDR1 WSHSY, CDR2 SAAADI. The CDR3 here is CASSADRGRVAFF. The CDR3 DNA reads as TGCGCCAGCAGCGCTGACAGGGGGCGAGTAGCTTTCTTT.

The V gene is TRBV28, the J gene TRBJ1-5; 8 nucleotides align to TRBD1. J was trimmed by 4 bases and V by 4 bases; bases with no gene match: 15. Germline-derived CDR1 and CDR2 are MDHEN and SYDVKM. This CDR3 comprises 18 residues. Here the CDR3 DNA reads TGTGCCAGCAGTTCCCCCGGGAGTTCGGACAGGGATAATCAGCCCCAGCATTTT. Residues: CASSSPGSSDRDNQPQHF.

The chain carries TRBV7-9 and TRBJ1-4; TRBD1 aligns across 9 bases. The V gene's germline CDR1 is SEHNR and CDR2 FQNEAQ (reference sequence). With V trimmed by 4 bases and J by 7 bases, 7 bases remained unmatched. The CDR3 is made up of 15 amino acids. The CDR3: CASSSQGASVEKLFF. Here the CDR3 DNA reads TGTGCCAGCAGCTCACAGGGGGCGAGTGTTGAAAAACTGTTTTTT.

This chain joins TRBV15 and TRBJ1-2; tentative D call: TRBD1 (5 bases). The germline CDR1 and CDR2 sequences are LNHNV and YYDKDF (reference sequence). V was clipped by 5 bases and J by 6 bases, with 16 bases between them. The CDR3 totals 14 residues. This chain's CDR3 is CATSPPRGVDGYTF. The DNA for the CDR3 is TGTGCCACCAGCCCCCCTAGGGGCGTTGATGGCTACACCTTC.

The gene calls are TRBV5-1 and TRBJ1-3; 7 bases fit TRBD1. The CDR3 totals 16 residues. V was pared by 0 bases and J by 1 base, with 4 bases of the junction left unmatched. Germline V gives CDR1 SGHRS, CDR2 YFSETQ. The CDR3 region has the DNA TGCGCCAGCAGCTTGGGGGGACAGTCGTCTGGAAACACCATATATTTT. Encoded protein: CASSLGGQSSGNTIYF.

The J gene is TRBJ2-7, the V gene TRBV5-1; D not certain. V lost 1 base to trimming and J lost 2 bases, with 10 bases between them. The germline V gene encodes CDR1 SGHRS and CDR2 YFSETQ. The CDR3 spans 14 residues. In nucleotides, the CDR3 is TGCGCCAGCAGCTTGTCCATACCAGCCTACGAGCAGTACTTC. This translates into CASSLSIPAYEQYF.

The CDR3 sequence: CASSGYRGTEAFF. DNA for the CDR3: TGTGCCAGCAGTGGGTACAGGGGGACTGAAGCTTTCTTT. The rearrangement joins TRBV6-1 to TRBJ1-1, with 8 bases matching TRBD1. This CDR3 has 13 amino acids. The J segment lost 5 bases and the V segment lost 4 bases, leaving 3 bases of the junction unmatched. CDR1 is MNHNS, CDR2 SASEGT, per germline.

The genes are TRBV7-9 and TRBJ1-1, with D unclear. The CDR3 extends over 13 amino acids. From germline, CDR1 is SEHNR and CDR2 FQNEAQ (reference sequence). V was cut by 5 bases and J by 1 base, with 8 bases left in between. The CDR3 DNA follows: TGTGCCAGCAGCCGGGAAACGAACACTGAAGCTTTCTTT. It yields the protein CASSRETNTEAFF.

The chain recombines TRBV5-1 with TRBJ1-1, with D tentatively TRBD1 (6 bases). V was trimmed by 4 bases and J by 0 bases, leaving 13 bases between them. In germline, CDR1 is SGHRS, CDR2 YFSETQ. The CDR3 spans 15 residues. CDR3 protein: CASSVIQGMNTEAFF. The CDR3 DNA reads as TGCGCCAGCAGCGTAATACAGGGTATGAACACTGAAGCTTTCTTT. Using reference TRBV5-1 and TRBJ1-1 for the parts outside the CDR3, the full variable domain is KAGVTQTPRYLIKTRGQQVTLSCSPISGHRSVSWYQQTPGQGLQFLFEYFSETQRNKGNFPGRFSGRQFSNSRSEMNVSTLELGDSALYLCASSVIQGMNTEAFFGQGTRLTVV.

The rearrangement uses TRBV19 and TRBJ1-3, with a possible D match to TRBD1 (6 bases). From germline, CDR1 is LNHDA and CDR2 SQIVND (reference sequence). The V and J ends lost 5 bases and 0 bases respectively, with 8 bases between them. The CDR3 covers 14 residues. As DNA, the CDR3 is TGTGCCAGTAGTGAACAGGGCTCTGGAAACACCATATATTTT. This gives the protein CASSEQGSGNTIYF.

In its sample, this clone was seen a few times. This chain joins TRBV6-1 and TRBJ2-7; 7 positions agree with TRBD1. Germline CDR1 is MNHNS and CDR2 is SASEGT. V was clipped by 6 bases and J by 5 bases; unmatched bases: 4. This CDR3 region has 12 residues. The CDR3 nucleotides read TGTGCCAGCAGCGGGACAGTCCACGAGCAGTACTTC. It codes for CASSGTVHEQYF.

The chain is built from TRBV2 and TRBJ1-1; perhaps TRBD1 as D (5 bases). The CDR3 covers 15 residues. The ends were cut back, 6 bases at V and 3 bases at J, with 17 bases in the middle. Germline values: CDR1 SNHLY, CDR2 FYNNEI. CDR3 residues: CASSLEMGGDTEAFF. The CDR3 DNA follows: TGTGCCAGCAGCCTGGAAATGGGGGGAGACACTGAAGCTTTCTTT. Supplemented by reference TRBV2 and TRBJ1-1, the full variable domain reads EPEVTQTPSHQVTQMGQEVILRCVPISNHLYFYWYRQILGQKVEFLVSFYNNEISEKSEIFDDQFSVERPDGSNFTLKIRSTKLEDSAMYFCASSLEMGGDTEAFFGQGTRLTVV.

The chain employs TRBV28 and TRBJ2-6, with TRBD1 matching 7 bases. J was trimmed by 0 bases and V by 3 bases; bases with no gene match: 5. The length of the CDR3 is 17 residues. CDR1 MDHEN and CDR2 SYDVKM come from the germline V gene. The CDR3 region is CASSLSRGSSGANVLTF. DNA for the CDR3: TGTGCCAGCAGTTTGAGCAGGGGGAGCTCTGGGGCCAACGTCCTGACTTTC.

The gene calls are TRBV9 and TRBJ1-1; 8 bases are a match to TRBD1. The junction had 2 bases not matched to a gene; V was cut back by 0 bases and J by 4 bases. Germline V gene lookup returns CDR1 SGDLS and CDR2 YYNGEE. The CDR3 contains 14 residues. The CDR3 DNA reads as TGTGCCAGCAGCGTAGTAGACAGGGGCACTGAAGCTTTCTTT. Translated: CASSVVDRGTEAFF.

This clone has just a few counts. This chain uses TRBV9 with TRBJ2-3; 13 bases are shared with TRBD2. The V segment lost 4 bases and the J segment 4 bases; nucleotides outside the gene matches: 6. Germline V gene sequence: CDR1 SGDLS, CDR2 YYNGEE. The CDR3 covers 16 residues. CDR3 sequence reads: CASSRGTSGKADTQYF. The CDR3 region has the DNA TGTGCCAGCAGCCGCGGGACTAGCGGGAAGGCAGATACGCAGTATTTT.

The V and J genes are TRBV5-6 and TRBJ1-2, with TRBD1 matching over 8 bases. CDR3 length: 14 amino acids. With 5 bases clipped from V and 2 bases from J, the junction kept 5 bases outside the gene matches. CDR1 SGHDT and CDR2 YYEEEE come from the germline V gene. CDR3 protein: CASRNRGANYGYTF. The CDR3 region has the DNA TGTGCCAGCAGAAACAGGGGGGCGAACTATGGCTACACCTTC.

The V gene is TRBV16, the J gene TRBJ1-1; D ambiguous. Per germline, CDR1 KGHSY and CDR2 FQNENV. V lost 0 bases to trimming and J lost 2 bases, with 13 bases between them. The CDR3 covers 16 residues. CDR3: CASSQSELGRNTEAFF. Here the CDR3 DNA reads TGTGCCAGCAGCCAATCGGAATTGGGCAGAAACACTGAAGCTTTCTTT.

This chain connects TRBV27 to TRBJ1-6; possible D gene TRBD1, 5 bases. Germline CDR1 and CDR2: MNHEY and SMNVEV (reference sequence). The V gene lost 5 bases and the J gene lost 6 bases, with 14 bases spanning the gap. The CDR3 runs 15 residues. The CDR3 region is CASSGDSLSNSPLHF. The CDR3 DNA reads TGTGCCAGCAGTGGCGACAGTCTGAGTAATTCACCCCTCCACTTT.

V usage is TRBV6-4 and J usage is TRBJ1-6; D is possibly TRBD1 (6 bases). The CDR3 is made up of 16 amino acids. V was pared by 3 bases and J by 8 bases, with 17 bases between. The germline V gene has CDR1 MRHNA and CDR2 SNTAGT. In DNA form, the CDR3 reads TGTGCCAGCAGTGAGGAAGGGGTTTGGGGGCATTCACCCCTCCACTTT. As protein: CASSEEGVWGHSPLHF.

The chain carries TRBV30 and TRBJ2-5; 10 bases line up with TRBD1. CDR1 is GTSNPN, CDR2 SVGIG, per germline (reference sequence). This CDR3 is built from 13 residues. Germline trimming cut 8 bases from V and 7 bases from J; bases unmatched to any gene: 10. The CDR3: CAHSRDRGGTQYF. The DNA of the CDR3 is TGTGCCCACTCTCGGGACAGGGGAGGGACCCAGTACTTC.

The V and J genes are TRBV7-9 and TRBJ2-3, with TRBD1 matching 7 bases. The CDR3 length is 15 residues. The germline V gene encodes CDR1 SEHNR and CDR2 FQNEAQ (reference sequence). V shed 1 base and J 5 bases; nucleotides not matched to a gene: 6. For the CDR3, the DNA is TGTGCCAGCAGCTTAGGGCGGGCAGGGGGAGATACGCAGTATTTT. Translated: CASSLGRAGGDTQYF.

V is TRBV6-5 and J is TRBJ2-7, with D perhaps TRBD1 (8 bases). The germline V gene encodes CDR1 MNHEY and CDR2 SVGAGI. Trimming took off 10 bases at V and 2 bases at J, with 18 bases between the two ends. This CDR3 has 14 amino acids. The CDR3 DNA follows: TGTGCCACTGAAGACAGGGGAGGGACCTACGAGCAGTACTTC. Translation: CATEDRGGTYEQYF.

The chain couples TRBV2 to TRBJ2-1, with TRBD1 matching 10 bases. V was clipped by 5 bases and J by 7 bases; unmatched bases: 5. From germline, CDR1 is SNHLY and CDR2 FYNNEI. The CDR3 runs to 14 residues. CDR3 in amino acids: CASSPGDRGNEQFF. In DNA, the CDR3 is TGTGCCAGCAGTCCGGGGGACAGGGGTAATGAGCAGTTCTTC.

This clone was seen more than once but under ten times. This chain links TRBV7-9 with TRBJ2-3; 9 positions match TRBD1. The CDR3 runs 16 residues. Unmatched junction bases numbered 6, after V lost 4 bases and J lost 1 base. Looked up from germline, CDR1 is SEHNR and CDR2 is FQNEAQ (reference sequence). The CDR3: CASSSGTGIRTDTQYF. The CDR3 bases are TGTGCCAGCAGCTCCGGGACAGGGATCCGCACAGATACGCAGTATTTT.

A few counts support this clone. The chain links TRBV19 to TRBJ1-1; D is perhaps TRBD1 (6 bases). Germline assignment: CDR1 LNHDA and CDR2 SQIVND (reference sequence). V lost 8 bases, J lost 5 bases, and 18 bases lay in between. CDR3 size: 14 residues. DNA for the CDR3: TGTGCCAGTGCTATCGGGGGGCTAGGTACTGAAGCTTTCTTT. Protein product: CASAIGGLGTEAFF.